What follows are 16 T cell receptor beta chains derived from one specimen sequenced in a study of OX40 agonist ivuxolimab in advanced cancers. Method: immunoSEQ multiplex PCR; TCRdb's copy keeps in-frame clones and lacks some. Found here are about 55,000 clones, 77% of them singletons; the top ten hold around 5.9%. The source was CD4+ or CD8+ T cells sorted from blood, collected in a trial of the OX40 agonist ivuxolimab. These TCRs come from an adult with an advanced solid tumor such as melanoma, head and neck, liver or kidney cancer.

The chain couples TRBV7-2 to TRBJ1-1, with D unresolved. From germline, CDR1 is SGHTA and CDR2 FQGNSA. The CDR3 consists of 14 residues. V was shortened by 5 bases and J by 8 bases, with 18 bases between the two germline ends. CDR3 loop: CASSLNPVRSEAFF. In nucleotides, the CDR3 is TGTGCCAGCAGCCTTAATCCGGTTCGGTCGGAAGCTTTCTTT.

The rearrangement links TRBV4-3 to TRBJ2-5; 7 bases fit TRBD1. From germline, CDR1 is LGHNA and CDR2 YSLEER. With 4 bases clipped from V and 0 bases from J, the junction kept 5 bases outside the gene matches. CDR3 length equals 15 residues. This CDR3 is CASSLLGQYQETQYF. CDR3 bases: TGCGCCAGCAGCCTTCTGGGACAGTACCAAGAGACCCAGTACTTC.

The CDR3 region has the DNA TGTGCCAGCAGTGAACAGGGGGTCTACGAGCAGTACTTC. It is translated as CASSEQGVYEQYF. This sequence joins TRBV2 and TRBJ2-7; the match to TRBD1 covers 7 bases. CDR1 is SNHLY and CDR2 is FYNNEI in the germline V gene. Losses at the gene ends were 2 bases for V and 3 bases for J; bases not matched to a gene: 1. This CDR3 is built from 13 residues.

The chain employs TRBV28 and TRBJ2-7; D is perhaps TRBD1 or TRBD2 (6 bases each). V lost 7 bases and J 2 bases, leaving 21 bases between the germline ends. The germline gives CDR1 MDHEN, CDR2 SYDVKM. This CDR3 is 16 amino acids long. The CDR3 sequence: CASTLPWSGGTYEQYF. The CDR3 DNA reads TGTGCCAGCACCCTACCCTGGTCCGGGGGCACCTACGAGCAGTACTTC. The full variable domain, rest sourced from reference TRBV28 and TRBJ2-7, is DVKVTQSSRYLVKRTGEKVFLECVQDMDHENMFWYRQDPGLGLRLIYFSYDVKMKEKGDIPEGYSVSREKKERFSLILESASTNQTSMYLCASTLPWSGGTYEQYFGPGTRLTVT.

The chain couples TRBV7-6 to TRBJ2-7, with 9 nucleotides matching TRBD1. The CDR3 spans 15 residues. Per the germline V gene, CDR1 is SGHVS and CDR2 is FNYEAQ. Unmatched junction bases numbered 9, after V lost 5 bases and J lost 4 bases. The CDR3 sequence: CASSQQTGGPYEQYF. In nucleotides, the CDR3 is TGTGCCAGCAGCCAACAGACAGGGGGTCCTTACGAGCAGTACTTC.

This clone was observed once. V usage is TRBV11-2 and J usage is TRBJ2-1; tentative D call: TRBD1 (5 bases). This CDR3 comprises 13 residues. Germline V gene lookup returns CDR1 SGHAT and CDR2 FQNNGV. The V and J ends lost 1 base and 10 bases respectively, with 11 bases between them. Here the CDR3 reads CASSLVGVYEQFF. CDR3 nucleotides: TGTGCCAGCAGCTTAGTAGGGGTATACGAGCAGTTCTTC.

V gene TRBV18 combines with J gene TRBJ2-5; 10 bases align to TRBD1. The V gene's germline CDR1 is KGHSH and CDR2 LQKENI. There are 17 residues in the CDR3. V lost 1 base, J lost 11 bases, and 16 bases stayed unmatched. The CDR3 bases are TGTGCCAGCTCACCACGCGACTGGGGGACAGGGGCCCCGAAGCAGTACTTC. This codes for CASSPRDWGTGAPKQYF. The whole variable domain, filled in from reference TRBV18 and TRBJ2-5, reads NAGVMQNPRHLVRRRGQEARLRCSPMKGHSHVYWYRQLPEEGLKFMVYLQKENIIDESGMPKERFSAEFPKEGPSILRIQQVVRGDSAAYFCASSPRDWGTGAPKQYFGPGTRLLVL.

For the CDR3, the DNA is TGCGCCAGCAGCTTGGCTGGCCCGAAAGAGACCCAGTACTTC. Residues: CASSLAGPKETQYF. The rearrangement uses TRBV5-1 and TRBJ2-5; D gene unclear. Germline CDR1 SGHRS, CDR2 YFSETQ. The CDR3 consists of 14 residues. V gave up 0 bases and J gave up 3 bases, with 9 bases separating them. Full variable domain (rest looked up from reference TRBV5-1 and TRBJ2-5): KAGVTQTPRYLIKTRGQQVTLSCSPISGHRSVSWYQQTPGQGLQFLFEYFSETQRNKGNFPGRFSGRQFSNSRSEMNVSTLELGDSALYLCASSLAGPKETQYFGPGTRLLVL.

The V and J genes are TRBV19 and TRBJ1-5, with D possibly TRBD1 on 6 matching bases. The CDR3 is made up of 14 amino acids. CDR1 LNHDA and CDR2 SQIVND come from the germline V gene (reference sequence). Between the trimmed V and J ends, which lost 9 bases and 3 bases, there was a span of 15 bases. The CDR3 loop is CASTKTGVNQPQHF. Here the CDR3 DNA reads TGTGCCAGCACGAAGACAGGCGTCAATCAGCCCCAGCATTTT.

This chain links TRBV19 with TRBJ1-1; TRBD1 agrees at 7 bases. The V gene end was trimmed by 4 bases and the J gene end by 4 bases; junction bases not matched to a gene: 3. The CDR3 contains 13 residues. Germline CDR1 LNHDA, CDR2 SQIVND (reference sequence). The CDR3, as DNA: TGTGCCAGTAGTAGAGGGGACAGCACTGAAGCTTTCTTT. Protein product: CASSRGDSTEAFF.

This clone was detected only a few times. The CDR3 spells CASNPPFEVYEQYF. Written as DNA, the CDR3 is TGTGCCAGCAATCCGCCATTTGAGGTCTACGAGCAGTACTTC. The chain joins TRBV2 to TRBJ2-7, with no clear D. CDR3 length: 14 residues. V shed 7 bases and J shed 3 bases, with 16 bases lying between them. Per germline, CDR1 SNHLY and CDR2 FYNNEI.

This rearrangement joins TRBV29-1 to TRBJ2-3; perhaps TRBD2 as D (6 bases). Trimming cost V 6 bases and J 0 bases, with 10 bases left between them. The CDR3 extends over 13 amino acids. From germline, CDR1 is SQVTM and CDR2 ANQGSEA. The CDR3 reads CSVGGLSTDTQYF. CDR3 bases: TGCAGCGTGGGGGGACTTAGCACAGATACGCAGTATTTT.

This clone has only one observation. The rearrangement joins TRBV28 to TRBJ1-3; TRBD1 might be the D (5 bases). Per germline, CDR1 MDHEN and CDR2 SYDVKM. The CDR3 sequence is 17 residues long. The V gene lost 3 bases and the J gene lost 1 base, with 16 bases spanning the gap. For the CDR3, the DNA is TGTGCCAGCAGTTTTCAGACGCTGGGGACTTCTGGAAACACCATATATTTT. Its translation is CASSFQTLGTSGNTIYF.

This clone is categorized as medium-sized. Distinct nucleotide sequences in the sample also encode this CDR3. The chain is built from TRBV19 and TRBJ2-7; TRBD1 aligns across 9 bases. The CDR3 is 13 residues long. Trimming at V came to 7 bases and at J to 3 bases, leaving 4 bases not matched to a gene. Germline V gene lookup returns CDR1 LNHDA and CDR2 SQIVND (reference sequence). The CDR3 DNA reads TGTGCCAGTAAAGGGACAGGGAGCTACGAGCAGTACTTC. Translating it yields CASKGTGSYEQYF.

The rearrangement links TRBV19 to TRBJ2-4; TRBD2 matches 10 bases. The CDR3 runs 16 residues. V lost 6 bases to trimming and J lost 1 base; unmatched junction nucleotides: 6. Germline loops: CDR1 LNHDA, CDR2 SQIVND (reference sequence). DNA of the CDR3: TGTGCCAGTAGCCAGCGGGGGGGTCTCGCCAAAAACATTCAGTACTTC. Translated, it gives CASSQRGGLAKNIQYF. The full variable domain, completed using reference TRBV19 and TRBJ2-4, is DGGITQSPKYLFRKEGQNVTLSCEQNLNHDAMYWYRQDPGQGLRLIYYSQIVNDFQKGDIAEGYSVSREKKESFPLTVTSAQKNPTAFYLCASSQRGGLAKNIQYFGAGTRLSVL.

The rearrangement links TRBV2 to TRBJ1-5; possibly TRBD1 for D (5 bases). Germline V gene sequence: CDR1 SNHLY, CDR2 FYNNEI. V lost 6 bases and J 1 base, leaving 13 bases between the germline ends. The CDR3 covers 15 residues. CDR3 DNA: TGTGCCAGCAGGATGCAGGGAAACAGCAATCAGCCCCAGCATTTT. Encoded protein: CASRMQGNSNQPQHF.